The next 22 T cell receptor beta chains were all read from a single sample in a study of T cells after yellow fever vaccination. TCRdb itself ran the 5' RACE reads through MiXCR, one entry per CDR3 protein. The repertoire holds around 500,000 distinct CDR3 sequences, with around a fifth as singletons. This material consisted of PBMCs, taken less than 25 days after the first yellow fever vaccination. The receptors originated from a man aged 18 to 35 who received the YFV17D yellow fever vaccine.

This clonotype has at least ten counts. This chain joins TRBV4-1 and TRBJ1-1, with 7 bases that match TRBD1. Looked up from germline, CDR1 is MGHRA and CDR2 is YSYEKL. The CDR3 contains 21 residues. V lost 3 bases, J lost 0 bases, and 22 bases stayed unmatched. In DNA, the CDR3 is TGCGCCAGCAGCCAGCTATTCCAGAATTTCCGGGACAGCCTTCTGAACACTGAAGCTTTCTTT. This codes for CASSQLFQNFRDSLLNTEAFF.

This clonotype was seen more than once but under ten times. The J gene is TRBJ2-5, the V gene TRBV6-5; D unclear. The germline V gene encodes CDR1 MNHEY and CDR2 SVGAGI. CDR3 size: 11 residues. The V end lost 2 bases, the J end lost 4 bases, and 2 bases lay between the germline ends. CDR3 loop: CASSYAETQYF. The CDR3 nucleotides read TGTGCCAGCAGTTACGCAGAGACCCAGTACTTC.

The rearrangement joins TRBV3-1 to TRBJ2-3; 7 nucleotides agree with TRBD2. The CDR3 is 15 residues long. Looked up from germline, CDR1 is LGHDT and CDR2 is YNNKEL (reference sequence). The trim removed 4 bases at V and 3 bases at J, leaving 7 bases unmatched. The CDR3 here is CASSPRSRGTDTQYF. In nucleotides, the CDR3 is TGTGCCAGCAGCCCTCGGTCGCGGGGGACAGATACGCAGTATTTT.

The genes are TRBV5-1 and TRBJ2-7, with D uncertain. Trimming shortened V by 8 bases and J by 3 bases, and 12 bases separated the two germline ends. CDR3 length: 12 amino acids. CDR1 and CDR2 (germline): SGHRS, YFSETQ. The CDR3 DNA sequence: TGCGCCAGTAAAGGCCGAGTCTACGAGCAGTACTTC. Encoded protein: CASKGRVYEQYF.

This clonotype was recorded a few times. This sequence joins TRBV28 and TRBJ1-2; D gene unclear. The CDR3 loop spans 15 amino acids. Germline-derived CDR1 and CDR2 are MDHEN and SYDVKM. Trimming removed 5 bases from V and 8 bases from J, with 21 bases in between. For the CDR3, the DNA is TGTGCCAGCAGTCGCTACTCCCGCTTCCCCGGGGGCTACACCTTC. It specifies CASSRYSRFPGGYTF.

In this sample, this clonotype turned up a few times. The V call is TRBV7-2, the J call TRBJ1-3, with 9 bases lining up with TRBD1. V dropped 3 bases and J dropped 0; count of bases not matched to a gene: 3. Germline V gives CDR1 SGHTA, CDR2 FQGNSA. This CDR3 is built from 16 residues. In DNA, the CDR3 is TGTGCCAGCAGCTTCATGACAGGGGGCTCTGGAAACACCATATATTTT. This codes for CASSFMTGGSGNTIYF.

The chain carries TRBV6-1 and TRBJ2-3; TRBD1 might be the D (6 bases). The CDR3 sequence is 15 residues long. The V gene's germline CDR1 is MNHNS and CDR2 SASEGT. V shed 5 bases and J shed 3 bases, with 15 bases lying between them. The CDR3 loop reads CASSRRTARTDTQYF. The CDR3 DNA reads TGTGCCAGCAGTCGCCGGACAGCCAGGACAGATACGCAGTATTTT.

V gene TRBV11-2 combines with J gene TRBJ1-1; a possible D gene is TRBD1 (5 bases). Germline V gene sequence: CDR1 SGHAT, CDR2 FQNNGV. The CDR3 extends over 16 amino acids. Trimming left V 0 bases short and J 0 bases short, with 11 bases between. The CDR3 DNA sequence: TGTGCCAGCAGCTTAGATGGGGCAGGCTTGAACACTGAAGCTTTCTTT. Translating it yields CASSLDGAGLNTEAFF.

This clonotype showed up many times. The J gene is TRBJ1-5, the V gene TRBV6-5; no reliable D call. Deletions cut 3 bases from V and 4 bases from J, with 10 bases between. The CDR3 is made up of 14 amino acids. CDR1 and CDR2 (germline): MNHEY, SVGAGI. The CDR3, as DNA: TGTGCCAGCAGTTATGGTACGGGGAATCAGCCCCAGCATTTT. Amino acid sequence: CASSYGTGNQPQHF.

This chain links TRBV28 with TRBJ2-2; D perhaps matches TRBD1 (6 bases). CDR1 MDHEN and CDR2 SYDVKM come from the germline V gene. The CDR3 is made up of 15 amino acids. Trimming removed 10 bases from V and 5 bases from J, with 20 bases in between. As DNA, the CDR3 is TGTGCCACACACCTCTACAGGGTTGGGACCGGGGAGCTGTTTTTT. Encoded protein: CATHLYRVGTGELFF.

This clonotype has a handful of counts. This chain uses TRBV24-1 with TRBJ2-1; D is perhaps TRBD1 (6 bases). Trimming took off 3 bases at V and 5 bases at J, with 13 bases between the two ends. The length of the CDR3 is 15 residues. Germline CDR1 is KGHDR and CDR2 is SFDVKD. The CDR3 DNA reads TGTGCCACCAGTGATACAGGGATTGACCACAATGAGCAGTTCTTC. The encoded protein is CATSDTGIDHNEQFF.

This clonotype was recorded at least ten times. This rearrangement joins TRBV7-3 to TRBJ2-1; D unclear. The CDR3 has 13 residues. In germline, CDR1 is SGHTA, CDR2 FQGTGA. V lost 5 bases to trimming and J lost 4 bases, with 9 bases between them. CDR3 DNA sequence: TGTGCCAGCAGCCAAATGGGGTACAATGAGCAGTTCTTC. Its translation is CASSQMGYNEQFF.

This clonotype was observed a handful of times. The J gene is TRBJ2-3, the V gene TRBV7-9, with D maybe TRBD1 (6 bases). The germline V gene encodes CDR1 SEHNR and CDR2 FQNEAQ (reference sequence). The CDR3 is 15 amino acids. V gave up 5 bases and J gave up 3 bases, with 15 bases separating them. DNA of the CDR3: TGTGCCAGCAGCCCCCCAACAGGGTTTACAGATACGCAGTATTTT. Translation: CASSPPTGFTDTQYF.

The V gene is TRBV5-5, the J gene TRBJ1-2; D remains ambiguous. Germline CDR1 SGHKS, CDR2 YYEKEE (reference sequence). Trimming took 0 bases from V and 4 from J, leaving 13 bases between them. This CDR3 is built from 15 residues. The CDR3 protein is CASSLARSGGYGYTF. In DNA form, the CDR3 reads TGTGCCAGCAGCTTGGCCAGGTCGGGAGGCTATGGCTACACCTTC.

This chain links TRBV28 with TRBJ2-2, with 10 positions matching TRBD1. The CDR3 is made up of 15 amino acids. J lost 7 bases, V lost 8 bases, and 10 bases had no gene match. Germline values: CDR1 MDHEN, CDR2 SYDVKM. The CDR3 region is CASFLRDRGHGELFF. The CDR3 bases are TGTGCCAGCTTCCTCCGGGACAGGGGACACGGGGAGCTGTTTTTT.

Here the CDR3 DNA reads TGTGCCAGCAGCCCGACGGGGGTTGGCGCAGATACGCAGTATTTT. Protein: CASSPTGVGADTQYF. The chain employs TRBV7-9 and TRBJ2-3, with D possibly matching TRBD2 (6 bases). The CDR3 extends over 15 amino acids. Germline CDR1 reads SEHNR; CDR2 reads FQNEAQ (reference sequence). The ends were cut back, 5 bases at V and 4 bases at J, with 16 bases in the middle.

A few counts support this clonotype. The chain joins TRBV7-2 to TRBJ1-2, with TRBD1 matching 7 bases. The CDR3 contains 14 residues. V shed 6 bases, J shed 4 bases, and the junction held 8 bases outside the gene matches. From germline, CDR1 is SGHTA and CDR2 FQGNSA. This CDR3 reads CASRPGQSFYGYTF. The CDR3 DNA sequence: TGTGCCAGCAGACCGGGACAGAGCTTCTATGGCTACACCTTC.

The chain links TRBV28 to TRBJ2-7; 8 positions match TRBD1. Looked up from germline, CDR1 is MDHEN and CDR2 is SYDVKM. The CDR3 length is 14 residues. J lost 5 bases, V lost 5 bases, and 8 bases had no gene match. The CDR3 coding sequence is TGTGCCAGCAGTCCCTACAGGGGGGAGGACGAGCAGTACTTC. Its translation is CASSPYRGEDEQYF. Drawing the rest from reference TRBV28 and TRBJ2-7, the complete variable domain is DVKVTQSSRYLVKRTGEKVFLECVQDMDHENMFWYRQDPGLGLRLIYFSYDVKMKEKGDIPEGYSVSREKKERFSLILESASTNQTSMYLCASSPYRGEDEQYFGPGTRLTVT.

The chain couples TRBV3-1 to TRBJ1-2; 7 bases are a match to TRBD1. V lost 4 bases, J lost 6 bases, and 2 bases stayed unmatched. The V gene's germline CDR1 is LGHDT and CDR2 YNNKEL (reference sequence). The CDR3 covers 12 residues. The CDR3 sequence is CASSRRGDGYTF. CDR3 in DNA: TGTGCCAGCAGCCGCAGGGGGGATGGCTACACCTTC.

The chain employs TRBV4-1 and TRBJ1-4; TRBD1 aligns across 7 bases. This CDR3 has 15 amino acids. After removal of 1 base from V and 8 bases from J, the junction contained 7 bases not matched to a gene. Germline-derived CDR1 and CDR2 are MGHRA and YSYEKL. The CDR3 loop is CASSQVHRQGEKLFF. CDR3 in DNA: TGCGCCAGCAGCCAAGTCCATCGACAGGGAGAAAAACTGTTTTTT.

In this sample, this clonotype turned up once. This sequence joins TRBV5-1 and TRBJ2-1, with 16 bases that match TRBD2. The CDR3 extends over 16 amino acids. J was trimmed by 8 bases and V by 3 bases; bases with no gene match: 5. Germline loops: CDR1 SGHRS, CDR2 YFSETQ. Here the CDR3 reads CASSSAGLAGGHEQFF. The CDR3, as DNA: TGCGCCAGCAGCTCGGCGGGACTAGCGGGGGGGCATGAGCAGTTCTTC.

The chain uses TRBV6-7 and TRBJ2-7; TRBD2 matches at 7 bases. TRBV6-7 is noted as an ORF with a role that remains uncertain. V was clipped by 8 bases and J by 5 bases; unmatched bases: 12. The CDR3 totals 14 residues. CDR3 protein: CASPPPLSGDEQYV. The CDR3 DNA is TGTGCCAGCCCCCCCCCCTTGAGCGGGGACGAGCAGTACGTC.